By frequency in the sample, the clone carrying this T cell receptor beta chain is medium-sized. Its target is unknown. 450 to 600 ng RNA was reverse transcribed with alpha and beta constant-region primers. Alpha and beta chain libraries were made separately by chain-specific third strand synthesis with multiplexing indices. The library got P5 and P7 elements plus a second index, then a roughly 22-cycle PCR. TCRdb re-called the 5' RACE reads through MiXCR, storing one row per CDR3 protein. There are roughly 13,000 distinct CDR3 sequences in the sample; about a tenth occur only once, and around 6% lies in the top ten. The data were taken from a study of HIV-infected patients and healthy controls. Study outcomes and limitations: HIV-infected repertoires had significantly higher mean Gini indices than controls, possibly reflecting oligoclonality.

The repertoire came from unfractionated whole blood and reflected all unsorted peripheral T cells. This CDR3 is 14 amino acids long. The V end was cut by 4 bases, the J end by 8 bases, with 15 bases between. CDR1 SGHRS and CDR2 YFSETQ come from the germline V gene. The gene calls are TRBV5-1 and TRBJ1-4; D may be TRBD1 (6 bases). The TCR was taken from an adult in good health. The sequenced material came from blood. CDR3 sequence reads: CASSRFGGAEKLFF. In DNA, the CDR3 is TGCGCCAGCAGCCGGTTTGGGGGCGCCGAAAAACTGTTTTTT.